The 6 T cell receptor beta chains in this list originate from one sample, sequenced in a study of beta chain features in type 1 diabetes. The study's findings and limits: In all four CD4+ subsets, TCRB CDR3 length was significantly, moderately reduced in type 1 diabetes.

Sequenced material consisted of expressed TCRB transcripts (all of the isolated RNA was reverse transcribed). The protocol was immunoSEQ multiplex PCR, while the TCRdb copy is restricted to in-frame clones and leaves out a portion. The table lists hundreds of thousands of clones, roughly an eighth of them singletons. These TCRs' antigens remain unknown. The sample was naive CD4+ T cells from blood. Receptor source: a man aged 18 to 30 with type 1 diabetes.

The CDR3 region is CASSFGLQGTGELFF. The CDR3 nucleotides read TGTGCCAGCAGCTTCGGGTTACAGGGCACCGGGGAGCTGTTTTTT. V is TRBV7-2 and J is TRBJ2-2, with D maybe TRBD1 (6 bases). This CDR3 region has 15 residues. The V gene's germline CDR1 is SGHTA and CDR2 FQGNSA. With 3 bases removed from V and 4 bases from J, the gap between germline ends came to 12 bases.

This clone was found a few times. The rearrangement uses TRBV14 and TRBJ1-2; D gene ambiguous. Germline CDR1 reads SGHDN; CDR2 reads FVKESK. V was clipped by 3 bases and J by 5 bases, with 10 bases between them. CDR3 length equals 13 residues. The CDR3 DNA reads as TGTGCCAGCAGCCAGGTGGCGGGGTATGGCTACACCTTC. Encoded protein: CASSQVAGYGYTF.

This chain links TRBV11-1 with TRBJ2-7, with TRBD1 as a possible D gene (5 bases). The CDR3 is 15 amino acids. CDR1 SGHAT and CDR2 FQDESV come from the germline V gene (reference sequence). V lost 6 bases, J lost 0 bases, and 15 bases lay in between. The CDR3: CASRVAQAGSYEQYF. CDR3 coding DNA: TGTGCCAGCAGGGTGGCACAGGCTGGCTCCTACGAGCAGTACTTC.

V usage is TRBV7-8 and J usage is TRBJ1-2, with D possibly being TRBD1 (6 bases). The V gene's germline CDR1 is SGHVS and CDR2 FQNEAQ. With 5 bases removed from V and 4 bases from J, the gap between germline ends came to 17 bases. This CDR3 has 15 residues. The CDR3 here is CASSLVGGKGYGYTF. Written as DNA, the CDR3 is TGTGCCAGCAGCCTAGTGGGGGGCAAAGGCTATGGCTACACCTTC.

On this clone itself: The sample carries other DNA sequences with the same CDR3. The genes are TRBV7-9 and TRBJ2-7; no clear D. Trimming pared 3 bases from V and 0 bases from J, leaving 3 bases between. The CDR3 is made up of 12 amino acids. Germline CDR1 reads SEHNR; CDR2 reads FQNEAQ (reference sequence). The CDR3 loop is CASSFSSYEQYF. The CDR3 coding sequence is TGTGCCAGCAGCTTTAGCTCCTACGAGCAGTACTTC. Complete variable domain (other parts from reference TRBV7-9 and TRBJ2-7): DTGVSQNPRHKITKRGQNVTFRCDPISEHNRLYWYRQTLGQGPEFLTYFQNEAQLEKSRLLSDRFSAERPKGSFSTLEIQRTEQGDSAMYLCASSFSSYEQYFGPGTRLTVT.

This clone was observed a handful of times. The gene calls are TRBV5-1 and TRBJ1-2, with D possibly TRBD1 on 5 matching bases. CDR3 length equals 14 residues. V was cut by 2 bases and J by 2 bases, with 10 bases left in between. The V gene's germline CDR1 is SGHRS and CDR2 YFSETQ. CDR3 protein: CASSLNQGNYGYTF. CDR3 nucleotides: TGCGCCAGCAGCTTAAACCAGGGAAACTATGGCTACACCTTC.